Listed here are 16 T cell receptor beta chains from one sample, sequenced in a study of cytomegalovirus exposure and HLA in healthy donors. PCR used 60 Vbeta primers and 13 Jbeta primers. Clones were read by immunoSEQ multiplex PCR, and TCRdb kept only the in-frame ones, dropping some. The table records 150,000 or so clones, roughly 73% of them present only once. Sequenced sample: PBMCs. Source of these receptors: a woman in her 30s in good health and CMV-seronegative.

The table lists this clone with a few counts. The chain combines TRBV30 with TRBJ1-6, with a possible D match to TRBD1 (6 bases). There are 15 residues in the CDR3. Deletions cut 0 bases from V and 10 bases from J, with 16 bases between. Germline-derived CDR1 and CDR2 are GTSNPN and SVGIG (reference sequence). CDR3 nucleotide sequence: TGTGCCTGGAGTGTAGGCGCCAGGGGCCGGTCACCCCTCCACTTT. Translated: CAWSVGARGRSPLHF. Complete variable domain (other parts from reference TRBV30 and TRBJ1-6): SQTIHQWPATLVQPVGSPLSLECTVEGTSNPNLYWYRQAAGRGLQLLFYSVGIGQISSEVPQNLSASRPQDRQFILSSKKLLLSDSGFYLCAWSVGARGRSPLHFGNGTRLTVT.

The chain couples TRBV28 to TRBJ2-3; 13 bases match TRBD2. The CDR3 covers 14 residues. The trim removed 6 bases at V and 3 bases at J, leaving 0 bases unmatched. From germline, CDR1 is MDHEN and CDR2 SYDVKM. The chain's CDR3 is CASRTSGGTDTQYF. The CDR3 coding sequence is TGTGCCAGCAGGACTAGCGGGGGGACAGATACGCAGTATTTT.

The rearrangement joins TRBV7-2 to TRBJ1-1; D is unclear. Per germline, CDR1 SGHTA and CDR2 FQGNSA. The V and J ends lost 3 bases and 6 bases respectively, with 14 bases between them. The CDR3 has 14 amino acids. Here the CDR3 reads CASSLVGDIAEAFF. CDR3 in DNA: TGTGCCAGCAGCTTGGTCGGAGATATCGCTGAAGCTTTCTTT.

V gene TRBV29-1 combines with J gene TRBJ1-4; a possible D gene is TRBD1 (6 bases). V was trimmed by 6 bases and J by 1 base, leaving 15 bases between them. Germline V gene lookup returns CDR1 SQVTM and CDR2 ANQGSEA. The CDR3 sequence is 15 residues long. The CDR3 reads CSVGVGGQTNEKLFF. CDR3 sequence (DNA): TGCAGCGTCGGGGTAGGGGGACAAACTAATGAAAAACTGTTTTTT.

The table lists this clone with a count of one. The chain carries TRBV7-2 and TRBJ1-6; 9 nucleotides match TRBD1. This CDR3 comprises 14 residues. Germline loops: CDR1 SGHTA, CDR2 FQGNSA. Losses at the gene ends were 5 bases for V and 8 bases for J; bases not matched to a gene: 4. CDR3 residues: CASSRDREYSPLHF. Here the CDR3 DNA reads TGTGCCAGCAGCCGGGACAGGGAATATTCACCCCTCCACTTT.

This rearrangement joins TRBV2 to TRBJ2-7; the match to TRBD1 covers 9 bases. With 2 bases clipped from V and 6 bases from J, the junction kept 8 bases outside the gene matches. CDR1 SNHLY and CDR2 FYNNEI come from the germline V gene. The CDR3 length is 15 residues. CDR3: CASSESGQGRSEQYF. CDR3 DNA: TGTGCCAGCAGTGAATCCGGACAGGGGCGATCCGAGCAGTACTTC.

The gene calls are TRBV4-1 and TRBJ1-2, with D perhaps matching TRBD1 (6 bases). The CDR3 is 16 residues long. Germline CDR1 is MGHRA and CDR2 is YSYEKL. Trimming took off 1 base at V and 7 bases at J, with 19 bases between the two ends. In DNA form, the CDR3 reads TGCGCCAGCAGCCAAGCTCCCAACAGGGAGGGGGTTGGCTACACCTTC. Translation gives CASSQAPNREGVGYTF.

This clone was detected a few times. This sequence joins TRBV2 and TRBJ2-1, with TRBD1 as a possible D gene (5 bases). Germline V gene sequence: CDR1 SNHLY, CDR2 FYNNEI. The CDR3 runs to 13 residues. V was pared by 7 bases and J by 4 bases, with 11 bases between. The CDR3: CASTRGEYNEQFF. CDR3 nucleotide sequence: TGTGCCAGCACAAGGGGCGAGTACAATGAGCAGTTCTTC. The complete variable domain, with remaining parts taken from reference TRBV2 and TRBJ2-1, reads EPEVTQTPSHQVTQMGQEVILRCVPISNHLYFYWYRQILGQKVEFLVSFYNNEISEKSEIFDDQFSVERPDGSNFTLKIRSTKLEDSAMYFCASTRGEYNEQFFGPGTRLTVL.

The chain carries TRBV7-9 and TRBJ2-7, with 9 bases matching TRBD1. The CDR3 contains 15 residues. V trimming: 6 bases; J trimming: 2 bases; junction bases outside the gene matches: 8. Germline V lookup: CDR1 SEHNR, CDR2 FQNEAQ (reference sequence). The CDR3 reads CASRMDRGLPYEQYF. The CDR3 bases are TGTGCCAGCAGAATGGACAGGGGTCTTCCCTACGAGCAGTACTTC. The complete variable domain, with remaining parts taken from reference TRBV7-9 and TRBJ2-7, reads DTGVSQNPRHKITKRGQNVTFRCDPISEHNRLYWYRQTLGQGPEFLTYFQNEAQLEKSRLLSDRFSAERPKGSFSTLEIQRTEQGDSAMYLCASRMDRGLPYEQYFGPGTRLTVT.

This chain joins TRBV28 and TRBJ1-3; possibly TRBD1 for D (6 bases). The germline V gene encodes CDR1 MDHEN and CDR2 SYDVKM. This CDR3 spans 17 amino acids. Trimming removed 4 bases from V and 0 bases from J, with 16 bases in between. This CDR3 reads CASSSRGQGISGNTIYF. CDR3 nucleotide sequence: TGTGCCAGCAGTTCTCGTGGGCAGGGGATCTCTGGAAACACCATATATTTT.

The chain carries TRBV7-6 and TRBJ1-1; 7 nucleotides align to TRBD1. The CDR3 has 20 residues. Trimming cost V 4 bases and J 0 bases; bases outside gene matches: 20. Germline assignment: CDR1 SGHVS and CDR2 FNYEAQ. In DNA, the CDR3 is TGTGCCAGCAGCTCACATAATCCACCCGGCAGGGGGTCGATGAACACTGAAGCTTTCTTT. Encoded protein: CASSSHNPPGRGSMNTEAFF.

CDR3: CASKVAGNSPLHF. Here the CDR3 DNA reads TGTGCCAGCAAGGTGGCAGGGAATTCACCCCTCCACTTT. The V call is TRBV6-1, the J call TRBJ1-6; possibly TRBD1 for D (5 bases). The CDR3 is 13 residues long. Germline-derived CDR1 and CDR2 are MNHNS and SASEGT. V was trimmed by 7 bases and J by 7 bases, leaving 11 bases between them.

There are a few counts of this clone. It is unclear where the CDR3 begins or ends on the DNA, so no DNA is shown, and the CDR3 is as TCRdb lists it. The rearrangement joins TRBV6-5 to TRBJ1-5; the D call TRBD1 from the table was never checked on the DNA. With termini counted, the CDR3 has 13 amino acids. CDR1 and CDR2 from the germline V gene are MNHEY and SVGAGI. CDR3: CASSYVGTGIWHF.

The chain joins TRBV4-1 to TRBJ2-2; 11 bases map to TRBD2. The trim removed 3 bases at V and 5 bases at J, leaving 5 bases unmatched. The germline gives CDR1 MGHRA, CDR2 YSYEKL. CDR3 length equals 16 residues. The CDR3 bases are TGCGCCAGCAGCCAGCCCTGGACTAGCGGGACCGGGGAGCTGTTTTTT. It encodes CASSQPWTSGTGELFF.

The chain carries TRBV19 and TRBJ1-2; TRBD1 might be the D (5 bases). CDR3 size: 16 residues. The germline V gene has CDR1 LNHDA and CDR2 SQIVND (reference sequence). V was shortened by 2 bases and J by 4 bases, with 17 bases between the two germline ends. Written as DNA, the CDR3 is TGTGCCAGTAGTATACAGGGAATCGACACGACCTATGGCTACACCTTC. It encodes CASSIQGIDTTYGYTF. Using reference TRBV19 and TRBJ1-2 for the parts outside the CDR3, the full variable domain is DGGITQSPKYLFRKEGQNVTLSCEQNLNHDAMYWYRQDPGQGLRLIYYSQIVNDFQKGDIAEGYSVSREKKESFPLTVTSAQKNPTAFYLCASSIQGIDTTYGYTFGSGTRLTVV.

V is TRBV5-5 and J is TRBJ1-1; possibly TRBD1 for D (6 bases). Germline assignment: CDR1 SGHKS and CDR2 YYEKEE (reference sequence). The V end was cut by 2 bases, the J end by 5 bases, with 19 bases between. The CDR3 is 16 amino acids. The chain's CDR3 is CASSLGFGGLGTEAFF. The DNA for the CDR3 is TGTGCCAGCAGCTTAGGGTTCGGGGGGCTTGGAACTGAAGCTTTCTTT.